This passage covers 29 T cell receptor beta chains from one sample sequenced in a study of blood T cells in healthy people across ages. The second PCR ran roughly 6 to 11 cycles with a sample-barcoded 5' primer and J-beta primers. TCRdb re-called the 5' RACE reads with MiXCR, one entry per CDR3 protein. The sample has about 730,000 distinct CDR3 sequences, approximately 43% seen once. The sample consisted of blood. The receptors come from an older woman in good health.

CDR3 region: CATSREGVSKNIQYF. The CDR3 nucleotides are TGTGCCACCAGCAGGGAGGGGGTGTCCAAAAACATTCAGTACTTC. The chain has TRBV15 and TRBJ2-4; D tentatively fits TRBD1 or TRBD2 (6 bases each). In germline, CDR1 is LNHNV, CDR2 YYDKDF (reference sequence). The CDR3 extends over 15 amino acids. Deletions cut 3 bases from V and 2 bases from J, with 11 bases between.

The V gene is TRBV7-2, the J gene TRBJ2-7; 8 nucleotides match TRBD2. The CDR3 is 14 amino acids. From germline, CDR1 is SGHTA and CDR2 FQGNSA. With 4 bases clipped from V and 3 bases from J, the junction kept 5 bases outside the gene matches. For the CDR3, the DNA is TGTGCCAGCAGCTCGGGACTAGTTAACTACGAGCAGTACTTC. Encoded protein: CASSSGLVNYEQYF. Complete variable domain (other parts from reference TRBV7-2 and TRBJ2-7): GAGVSQSPSNKVTEKGKDVELRCDPISGHTALYWYRQSLGQGLEFLIYFQGNSAPDKSGLPSDRFSAERTGGSVSTLTIQRTQQEDSAVYLCASSSGLVNYEQYFGPGTRLTVT.

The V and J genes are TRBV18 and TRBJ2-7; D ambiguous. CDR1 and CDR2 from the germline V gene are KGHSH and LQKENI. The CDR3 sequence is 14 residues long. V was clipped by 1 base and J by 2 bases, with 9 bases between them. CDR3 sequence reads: CASSPLGVPYEQYF. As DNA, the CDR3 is TGTGCCAGCTCACCACTTGGGGTCCCCTACGAGCAGTACTTC. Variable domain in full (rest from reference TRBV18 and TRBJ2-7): NAGVMQNPRHLVRRRGQEARLRCSPMKGHSHVYWYRQLPEEGLKFMVYLQKENIIDESGMPKERFSAEFPKEGPSILRIQQVVRGDSAAYFCASSPLGVPYEQYFGPGTRLTVT.

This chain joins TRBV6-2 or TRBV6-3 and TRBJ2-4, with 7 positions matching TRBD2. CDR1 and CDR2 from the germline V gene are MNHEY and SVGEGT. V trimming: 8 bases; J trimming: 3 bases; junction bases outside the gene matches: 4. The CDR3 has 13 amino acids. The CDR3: CASQSGDKNIQYF. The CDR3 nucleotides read TGTGCCAGCCAAAGCGGGGACAAAAACATTCAGTACTTC.

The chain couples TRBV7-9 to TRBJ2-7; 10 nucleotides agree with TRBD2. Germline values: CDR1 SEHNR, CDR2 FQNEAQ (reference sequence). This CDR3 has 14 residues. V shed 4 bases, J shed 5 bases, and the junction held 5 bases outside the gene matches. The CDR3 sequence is CASSSGTSADEQYF. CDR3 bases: TGTGCCAGCAGCTCCGGGACTAGCGCTGACGAGCAGTACTTC.

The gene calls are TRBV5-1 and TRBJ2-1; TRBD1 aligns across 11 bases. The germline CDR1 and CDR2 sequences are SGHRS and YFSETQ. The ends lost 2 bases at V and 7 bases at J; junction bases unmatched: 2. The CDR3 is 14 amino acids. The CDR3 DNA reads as TGCGCCAGCAGCTTCGGGGACAGGGGGAATGAGCAGTTCTTC. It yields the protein CASSFGDRGNEQFF.

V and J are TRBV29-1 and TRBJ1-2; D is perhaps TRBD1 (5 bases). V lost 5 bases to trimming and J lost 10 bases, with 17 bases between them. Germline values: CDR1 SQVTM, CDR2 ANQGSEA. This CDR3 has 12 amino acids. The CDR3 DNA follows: TGCAGCGTTAGTTCCGGGGCGGGTGACTACACCTTC. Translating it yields CSVSSGAGDYTF. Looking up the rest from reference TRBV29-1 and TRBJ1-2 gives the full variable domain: SAVISQKPSRDICQRGTSLTIQCQVDSQVTMMFWYRQQPGQSLTLIATANQGSEATYESGFVIDKFPISRPNLTFSTLTVSNMSPEDSSIYLCSVSSGAGDYTFGSGTRLTVV.

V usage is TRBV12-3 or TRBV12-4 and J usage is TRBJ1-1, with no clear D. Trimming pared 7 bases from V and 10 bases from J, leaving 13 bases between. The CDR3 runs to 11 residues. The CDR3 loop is CASTLKSRAFF. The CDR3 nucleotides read TGTGCCAGCACCCTTAAAAGTAGAGCTTTCTTT.

The CDR3 DNA reads TGTGCCAGCACCGACCAGGAGCGCGCTGAAGCTTTCTTT. This gives the protein CASTDQERAEAFF. This chain connects TRBV28 to TRBJ1-1; D is unresolved. The CDR3 sequence is 13 residues long. The V and J ends lost 7 bases and 6 bases respectively, with 15 bases between them. Germline CDR1 MDHEN, CDR2 SYDVKM.

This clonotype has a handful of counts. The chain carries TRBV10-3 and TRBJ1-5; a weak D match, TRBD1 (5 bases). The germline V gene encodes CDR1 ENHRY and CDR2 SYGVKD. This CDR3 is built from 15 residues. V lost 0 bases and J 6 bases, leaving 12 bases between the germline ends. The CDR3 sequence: CAISESTRGPQPQHF. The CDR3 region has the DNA TGTGCCATCAGTGAGTCGACGAGGGGTCCTCAGCCCCAGCATTTT.

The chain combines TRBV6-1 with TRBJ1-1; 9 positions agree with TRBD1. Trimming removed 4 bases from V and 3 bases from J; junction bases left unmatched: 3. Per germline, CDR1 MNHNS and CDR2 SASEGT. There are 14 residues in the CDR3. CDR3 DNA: TGTGCCAGCAGTGGCAGACAGGGGGACACTGAAGCTTTCTTT. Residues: CASSGRQGDTEAFF.

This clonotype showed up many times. CDR3 coding DNA: TGCGCCAGCAGTGAGTCGGGCAATAGAGGAGATACGCAGTATTTT. Residues: CASSESGNRGDTQYF. The chain combines TRBV10-1 with TRBJ2-3, with D unresolved. Looked up from germline, CDR1 is WNHNN and CDR2 is SYGVQD (reference sequence). V gave up 0 bases and J gave up 5 bases, with 12 bases separating them. CDR3 size: 15 residues.

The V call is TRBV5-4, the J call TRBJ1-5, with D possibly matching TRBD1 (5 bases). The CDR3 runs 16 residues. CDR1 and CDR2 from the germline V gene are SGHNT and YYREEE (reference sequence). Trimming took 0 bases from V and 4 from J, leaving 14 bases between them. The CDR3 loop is CASSLGGEGANQPQHF. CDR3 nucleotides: TGTGCCAGCAGCTTGGGTGGGGAAGGGGCTAATCAGCCCCAGCATTTT.

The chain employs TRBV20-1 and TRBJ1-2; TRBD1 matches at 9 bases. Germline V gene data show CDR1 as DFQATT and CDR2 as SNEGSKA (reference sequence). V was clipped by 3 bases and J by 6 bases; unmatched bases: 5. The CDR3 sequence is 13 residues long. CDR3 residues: CSASAGQGHGYTF. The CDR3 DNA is TGCAGTGCTAGTGCGGGACAGGGCCATGGCTACACCTTC.

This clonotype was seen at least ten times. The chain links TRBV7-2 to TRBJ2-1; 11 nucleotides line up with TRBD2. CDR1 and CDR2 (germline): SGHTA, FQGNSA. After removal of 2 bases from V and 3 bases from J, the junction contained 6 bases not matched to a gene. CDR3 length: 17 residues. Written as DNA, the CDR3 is TGTGCCAGCAGCTTACAGGCGGGACTAGCGGACTACAATGAGCAGTTCTTC. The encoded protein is CASSLQAGLADYNEQFF.

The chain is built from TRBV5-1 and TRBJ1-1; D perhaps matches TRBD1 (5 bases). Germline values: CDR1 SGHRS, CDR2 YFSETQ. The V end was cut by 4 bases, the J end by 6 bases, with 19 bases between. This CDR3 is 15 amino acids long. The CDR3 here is CASSPLQGGTSEAFF. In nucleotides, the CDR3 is TGCGCCAGCAGCCCCCTGCAGGGAGGAACTTCTGAAGCTTTCTTT.

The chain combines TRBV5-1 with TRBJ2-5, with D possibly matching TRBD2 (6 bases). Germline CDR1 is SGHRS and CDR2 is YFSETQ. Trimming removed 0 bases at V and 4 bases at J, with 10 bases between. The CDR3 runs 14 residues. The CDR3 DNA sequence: TGCGCCAGCAGCTTGGCACTAGCAGTAGAGACCCAGTACTTC. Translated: CASSLALAVETQYF.

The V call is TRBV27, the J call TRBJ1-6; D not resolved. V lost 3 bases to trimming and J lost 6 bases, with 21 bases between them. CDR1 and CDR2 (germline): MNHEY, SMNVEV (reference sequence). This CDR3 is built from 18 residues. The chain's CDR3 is CASSFSSGPNRPNSPLHF. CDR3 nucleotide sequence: TGTGCCAGCAGTTTCTCCTCCGGGCCCAACCGTCCTAATTCACCCCTCCACTTT.

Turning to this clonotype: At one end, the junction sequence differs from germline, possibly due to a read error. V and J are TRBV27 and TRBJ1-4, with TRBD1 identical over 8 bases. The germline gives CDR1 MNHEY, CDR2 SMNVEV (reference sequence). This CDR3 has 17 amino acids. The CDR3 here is CASSLRNRGDPKEKLFF. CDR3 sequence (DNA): TGTGCCAGCAGTTTACGGAACAGGGGGGACCCTAAGGAAAAACTGTTTTTT. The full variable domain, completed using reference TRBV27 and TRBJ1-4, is EAQVTQNPRYLITVTGKKLTVTCSQNMNHEYMSWYRQDPGLGLRQIYYSMNVEVTDKGDVPEGYKVSRKEKRNFPLILESPSPNQTSLYFCASSLRNRGDPKEKLFFGSGTQLSVL.

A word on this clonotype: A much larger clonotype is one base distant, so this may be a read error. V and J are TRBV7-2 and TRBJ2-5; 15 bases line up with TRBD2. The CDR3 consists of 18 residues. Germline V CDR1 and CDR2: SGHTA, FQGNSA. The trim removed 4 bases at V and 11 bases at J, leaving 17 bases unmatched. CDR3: CASSSGLAGGTLYNEQYF. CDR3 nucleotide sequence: TGTGCCAGCAGCTCGGGACTAGCGGGAGGAACTCTATACAATGAGCAGTACTTC.

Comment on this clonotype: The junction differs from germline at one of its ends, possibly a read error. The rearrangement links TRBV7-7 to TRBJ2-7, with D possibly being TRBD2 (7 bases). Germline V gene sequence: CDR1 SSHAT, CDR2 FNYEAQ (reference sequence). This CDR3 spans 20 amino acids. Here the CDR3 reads CASSTWGRGAQRGHSYEQYF. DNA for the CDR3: TGTGCTAGCAGCACATGGGGTAGGGGGGCCCAGCGGGGTCATTCCTACGAGCAGTACTTC. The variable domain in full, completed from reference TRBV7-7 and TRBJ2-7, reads GAGVSQSPRYKVTKRGQDVTLRCDPISSHATLYWYQQALGQGPEFLTYFNYEAQPDKSGLPSDRFSAERPEGSISTLTIQRTEQRDSAMYRCASSTWGRGAQRGHSYEQYFGPGTRLTVT.

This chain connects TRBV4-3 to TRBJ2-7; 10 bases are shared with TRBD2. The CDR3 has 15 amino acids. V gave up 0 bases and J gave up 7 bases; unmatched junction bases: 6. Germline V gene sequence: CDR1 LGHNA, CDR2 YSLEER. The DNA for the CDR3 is TGCGCCAGCAGCCAAGACCTAGCGGGAGCCGGGGAGCAGTACTTC. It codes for CASSQDLAGAGEQYF.

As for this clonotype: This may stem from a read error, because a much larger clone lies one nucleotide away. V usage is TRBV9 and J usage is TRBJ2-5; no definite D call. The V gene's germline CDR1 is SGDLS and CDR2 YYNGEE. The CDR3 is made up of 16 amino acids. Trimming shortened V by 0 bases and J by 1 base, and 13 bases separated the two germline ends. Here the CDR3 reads CASSVGVTTSQETQYF. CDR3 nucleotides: TGTGCCAGCAGCGTAGGAGTGACAACTTCCCAAGAGACCCAGTACTTC.

The CDR3: CASRLDNSPEEKLFF. The CDR3 nucleotides are TGTGCCAGCAGGCTCGACAATTCCCCGGAAGAAAAACTGTTTTTT. The chain joins TRBV7-3 to TRBJ1-4, with D unclear. CDR1 is SGHTA and CDR2 is FQGTGA in the germline V gene. V was cut by 6 bases and J by 8 bases, with 19 bases left in between. This CDR3 is built from 15 residues.

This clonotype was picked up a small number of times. The DNA for the CDR3 is TGCAGTGCTCGTACTAGCGGGAGATTCGGGCAGTTCTTC. Its translation: CSARTSGRFGQFF. The chain employs TRBV20-1 and TRBJ2-1, with 11 bases identical to TRBD2. CDR1 is DFQATT and CDR2 is SNEGSKA in the germline V gene (reference sequence). The CDR3 is 13 amino acids. Trimming at V came to 5 bases and at J to 12 bases, leaving 9 bases not matched to a gene.

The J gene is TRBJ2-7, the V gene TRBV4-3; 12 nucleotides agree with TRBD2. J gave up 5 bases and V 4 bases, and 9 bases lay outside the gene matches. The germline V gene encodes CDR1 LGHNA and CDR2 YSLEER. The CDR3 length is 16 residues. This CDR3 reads CASSPGLGLAGHEQYF. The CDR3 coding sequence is TGCGCCAGCAGCCCTGGTCTGGGACTAGCGGGCCACGAGCAGTACTTC.

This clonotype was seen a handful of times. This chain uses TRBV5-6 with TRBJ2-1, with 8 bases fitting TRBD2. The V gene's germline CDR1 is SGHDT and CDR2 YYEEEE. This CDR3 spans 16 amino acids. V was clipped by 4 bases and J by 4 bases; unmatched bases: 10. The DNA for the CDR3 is TGTGCCAGCAGCCGGCGGGGCACTAGCGGTTACAATGAGCAGTTCTTC. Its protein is CASSRRGTSGYNEQFF. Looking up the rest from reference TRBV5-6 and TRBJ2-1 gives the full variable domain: DAGVTQSPTHLIKTRGQQVTLRCSPKSGHDTVSWYQQALGQGPQFIFQYYEEEERQRGNFPDRFSGHQFPNYSSELNVNALLLGDSALYLCASSRRGTSGYNEQFFGPGTRLTVL.

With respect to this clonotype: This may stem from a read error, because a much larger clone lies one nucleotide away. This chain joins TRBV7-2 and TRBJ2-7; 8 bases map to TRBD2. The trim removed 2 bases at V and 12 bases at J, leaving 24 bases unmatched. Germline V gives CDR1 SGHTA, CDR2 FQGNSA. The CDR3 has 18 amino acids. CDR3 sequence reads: CASSLTARRSGNRETLYF. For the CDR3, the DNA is TGTGCCAGCAGCTTAACAGCCCGCCGTAGCGGGAATAGGGAGACCCTGTACTTC.

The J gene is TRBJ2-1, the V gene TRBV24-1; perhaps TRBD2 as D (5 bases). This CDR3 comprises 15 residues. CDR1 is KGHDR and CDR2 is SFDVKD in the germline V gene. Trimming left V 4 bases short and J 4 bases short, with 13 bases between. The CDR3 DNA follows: TGTGCCACCAGTGACCAAGGGAGCGTATACAATGAGCAGTTCTTC. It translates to CATSDQGSVYNEQFF.